What follows is one T cell receptor beta chain and its context. These data come from a study of control samples from healthy donors and cancer patients. Trimming pared 2 bases from V and 4 bases from J, leaving 14 bases between. The germline gives CDR1 MNHEY, CDR2 SVGAGI. The CDR3 covers 15 residues. Profiling relied on immunoSEQ multiplex PCR, and the TCRdb table lists in-frame clones only, not all of them. The sample gives 120,000 to 150,000 clones, less than 90% of which show up once; around 10% is in the top ten. This TCR came from a woman aged 25 to 39 in good health. The sample comprised blood. V and J are TRBV6-5 and TRBJ1-2, with D possibly TRBD1 on 5 matching bases. The CDR3 DNA reads as TGTGCCAGCAGTTACCTCTCTCGAGGGGCCTATGGCTACACCTTC. Amino acid sequence: CASSYLSRGAYGYTF.